A selection of T cell receptor beta chains follows, all from one sample in a study of blood T cell repertoires in COVID-19. Clones were sequenced by immunoSEQ multiplex PCR, and TCRdb holds only the in-frame ones, with some missing. This table has 150,000 to 200,000 clones, 89% appearing once. The sample consisted of peripheral blood. The receptors were gathered from a man between 60 and 75 years old with acute or convalescent COVID-19. Both conserved end residues are part of each CDR3.

v_call	j_call	cdr3_aa
TRBV6-5	TRBJ1-1	CASSRGDRMNTEAFF
TRBV9	TRBJ2-1	CASSVSGGASNEQFF
TRBV7-8	TRBJ1-2	CASSLRDYGYTF
TRBV2	TRBJ2-7	CASRETGSSYEQYF
TRBV19	TRBJ2-7	CASSIGSGQGTEQYF
TRBV6-5	TRBJ1-5	CASNLRGYSNQPQHF
TRBV19	TRBJ2-7	CASAGTGDSYEQYF
TRBV3-1/TRBV3-2	TRBJ1-6	CASSPSDRDNSPLHF
TRBV7-8	TRBJ1-1	CASSLNTMRTEAFF
TRBV6-2/TRBV6-3	TRBJ1-2	CASSYSRRTKDYGYTF
TRBV12-5	TRBJ2-3	CASGSLMGGDTQYF
TRBV7-2	TRBJ2-7	CASSLDRGSYEQYF
TRBV7-7	TRBJ1-6	CASSLGQRWASPLHF
TRBV6-2/TRBV6-3	TRBJ1-5	CASSRTGGVGQPQHF
TRBV7-8	TRBJ1-1	CASSLRQNTEAFF
TRBV9	TRBJ1-6	CASSPRPQGTSSPLHF
TRBV7-2	TRBJ2-7	CASSGDNKPYEQYF
TRBV19	TRBJ2-7	CASKRDGYEQYF
TRBV18	TRBJ2-1	CASSPNLGYEQFF
TRBV6-5	TRBJ2-3	CASSLAGPTTDTQYF